This T cell receptor beta chain was recovered during a study of a mutant IDH1 vaccine in newly diagnosed glioma. Study overall: Patients came in for eight vaccinations, in weeks 1, 3, 5, 7, 11, 15, 19 and 23.

Germline assignment: CDR1 SGHVS and CDR2 FNYEAQ. The CDR3 sequence is 14 residues long. V trimming: 4 bases; J trimming: 5 bases; junction bases outside the gene matches: 2. Indicated time point: week 11, during vaccination. Topical imiquimod accompanied each vaccine dose, which consisted of 300 ug of mutant IDH1 20-mer peptide. The astrocytomas were IDH1-mutant, ATRX-negative, and WHO grade 3 or 4. Method: immunoSEQ multiplex PCR; TCRdb's copy keeps in-frame clones and lacks some. The sample has about 64,000 clones, 84% seen once. Of note for this clone: Its antigen remains unidentified.

The source was PBMCs, collected from a glioma patient whose treatment included an IDH1 peptide vaccine. This sequence was found in a woman aged 50 to 60 with glioma. This chain links TRBV7-6 with TRBJ1-6; TRBD1 agrees at 7 bases. The CDR3 DNA sequence: TGTGCCAGCAGCTCCGGGACAGATAATTCACCCCTCCACTTT. Its translation is CASSSGTDNSPLHF.